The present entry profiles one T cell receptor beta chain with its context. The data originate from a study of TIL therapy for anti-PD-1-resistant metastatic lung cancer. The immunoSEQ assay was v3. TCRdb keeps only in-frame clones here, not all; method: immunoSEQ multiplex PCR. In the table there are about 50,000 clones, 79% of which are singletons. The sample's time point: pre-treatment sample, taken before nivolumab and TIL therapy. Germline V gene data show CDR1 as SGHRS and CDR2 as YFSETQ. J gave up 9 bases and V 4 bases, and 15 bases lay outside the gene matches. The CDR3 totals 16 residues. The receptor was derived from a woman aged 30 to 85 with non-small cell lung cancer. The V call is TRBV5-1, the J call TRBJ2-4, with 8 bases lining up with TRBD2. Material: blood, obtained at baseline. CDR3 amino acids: CASSPDALAGRSIQYF. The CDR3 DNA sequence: TGCGCCAGCAGCCCGGACGCCTTAGCGGGAAGGAGCATTCAGTACTTC.